This T cell receptor (beta chain) is from a study of T cells in Graves' hyperthyroidism and ophthalmopathy. Germline CDR1 MNHEY, CDR2 SVGEGT. The CDR3 extends over 17 amino acids. J gave up 10 bases and V 5 bases, and 19 bases lay outside the gene matches. Amplification of TCR beta CDR3 regions used RNA as the template. First-round RT-PCR of the TCR CDR3 relied on the HTBI primer set. TCRdb independently ran MiXCR on the multiplex PCR reads; one entry per CDR3 protein. The sample lists hundreds of thousands of distinct CDR3 sequences, 12% to 15% occurring once. The TCR sequence derives from a young woman with Graves' hyperthyroidism. Sequencing was done on a sample of blood. The chain joins TRBV6-2 or TRBV6-3 to TRBJ2-1; 8 bases agree with TRBD2. The CDR3 spells CASSHPPWTSKLQEQFF. CDR3 coding DNA: TGTGCCAGCAGTCACCCTCCTTGGACTAGCAAACTGCAAGAGCAGTTCTTC.